This T cell receptor beta chain comes out of a study of T cell repertoires in cytomegalovirus infection. TCRdb re-derived calls from the reads in MiXCR, one entry per CDR3 protein. Of around 450,000 distinct CDR3 sequences in the sample, approximately 33% were seen once. This clonotype was seen a handful of times. The sequence was obtained from a human donor in good health (CMV status not recorded). Some clones in this sample may be carry-over from other donors' samples. Material for sequencing was PBMCs.

This CDR3 reads CASSPDTDTEAFF. In DNA form, the CDR3 reads TGTGCCAGCAGCCCCGACACGGACACTGAAGCTTTCTTT. The chain links TRBV27 to TRBJ1-1; D gene unclear. The CDR3 extends over 13 amino acids. The V end lost 6 bases, the J end lost 3 bases, and 11 bases lay between the germline ends. Germline V gene sequence: CDR1 MNHEY, CDR2 SMNVEV (reference sequence).